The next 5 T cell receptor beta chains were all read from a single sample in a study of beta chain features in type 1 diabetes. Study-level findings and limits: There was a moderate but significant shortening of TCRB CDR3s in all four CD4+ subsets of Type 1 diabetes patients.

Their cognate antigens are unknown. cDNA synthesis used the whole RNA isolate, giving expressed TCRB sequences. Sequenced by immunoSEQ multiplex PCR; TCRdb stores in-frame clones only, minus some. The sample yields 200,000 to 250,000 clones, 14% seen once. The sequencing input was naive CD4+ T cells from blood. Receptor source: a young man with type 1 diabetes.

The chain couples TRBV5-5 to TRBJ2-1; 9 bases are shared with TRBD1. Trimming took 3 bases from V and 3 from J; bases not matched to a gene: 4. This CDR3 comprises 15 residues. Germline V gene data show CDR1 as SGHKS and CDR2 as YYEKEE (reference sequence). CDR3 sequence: CASSSTGGYYNEQFF. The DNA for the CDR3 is TGTGCCAGCAGCTCCACAGGGGGCTACTACAATGAGCAGTTCTTC.

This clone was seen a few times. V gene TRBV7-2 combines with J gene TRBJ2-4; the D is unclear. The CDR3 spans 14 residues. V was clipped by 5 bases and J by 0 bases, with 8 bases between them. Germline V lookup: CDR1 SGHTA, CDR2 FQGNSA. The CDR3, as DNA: TGTGCCAGCAGCCGCCAGGCAGCCAAAAACATTCAGTACTTC. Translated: CASSRQAAKNIQYF.

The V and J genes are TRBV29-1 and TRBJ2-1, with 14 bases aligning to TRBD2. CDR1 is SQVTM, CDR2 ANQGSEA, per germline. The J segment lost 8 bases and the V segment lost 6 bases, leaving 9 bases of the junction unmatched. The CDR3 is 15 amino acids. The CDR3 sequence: CSVRRTSGRRDEQFF. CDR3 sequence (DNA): TGCAGCGTCCGCCGGACTAGCGGGAGGAGAGATGAGCAGTTCTTC.

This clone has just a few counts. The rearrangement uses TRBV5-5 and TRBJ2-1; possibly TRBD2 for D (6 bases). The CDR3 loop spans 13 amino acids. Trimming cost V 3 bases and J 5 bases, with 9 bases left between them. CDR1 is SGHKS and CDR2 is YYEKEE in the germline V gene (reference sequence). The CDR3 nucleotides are TGTGCCAGCAGCTACGGACTAAACAATGAGCAGTTCTTC. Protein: CASSYGLNNEQFF.

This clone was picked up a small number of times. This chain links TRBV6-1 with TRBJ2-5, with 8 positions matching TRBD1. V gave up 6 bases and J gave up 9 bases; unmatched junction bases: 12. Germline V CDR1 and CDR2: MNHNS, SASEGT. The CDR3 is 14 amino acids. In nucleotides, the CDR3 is TGTGCCAGCAGGGCAGACAGGGGCGGTGCGGCCCAGTACTTC. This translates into CASRADRGGAAQYF.